A single sample gave rise to the 8 T cell receptor beta chains below, sequenced in a study of CD8 T cells in cerebrospinal fluid in Alzheimer's disease. Following a re-call of the 10x single-cell sequencing reads, TCRdb has one entry per CDR3 protein and lacks DNA. This sample's table reports some 970 distinct CDR3 sequences. The sequencing input was cerebrospinal fluid. Source of these receptors: a human donor with mild cognitive impairment.

Measured by frequency, this clonotype is medium-sized. The genes are TRBV6-5 and TRBJ2-1; TCRdb picks TRBD2, but there is no DNA to check that call. This CDR3 is 15 amino acids long. CDR1 and CDR2 from the germline V gene are MNHEY and SVGAGI. The chain's CDR3 is CASSYRRETYNEQFF.

According to its frequency, this clonotype is medium-sized. The chain uses TRBV20-1 and TRBJ1-4. This CDR3 is 13 amino acids long. In germline, CDR1 is DFQATT, CDR2 SNEGSKA (reference sequence). This CDR3 reads CSANQATNEKLFF.

This clonotype registers large by frequency. The chain links TRBV6-5 to TRBJ1-4; TCRdb selects TRBD1, and the lack of DNA leaves this call unchecked. Germline assignment: CDR1 MNHEY and CDR2 SVGAGI. The CDR3 length is 16 residues. CDR3 protein: CASRPGQATTNEKLFF.

Measured by frequency, this clonotype is hyperexpanded. The V call is TRBV24-1, the J call TRBJ2-1; as DNA is missing, the TRBD1 call by TCRdb cannot be tested. Germline V lookup: CDR1 KGHDR, CDR2 SFDVKD. CDR3 size: 15 residues. This CDR3 is CATSDLGDRNNEQFF.

According to its frequency, this clonotype is medium-sized. The chain combines TRBV6-4 with TRBJ2-1; the D gene TCRdb calls, TRBD1, cannot be checked with no DNA. Germline V gene lookup returns CDR1 MRHNA and CDR2 SNTAGT. The length of the CDR3 is 14 residues. CDR3 sequence reads: CASSDPGHHNEQFF.

In terms of frequency, this clonotype is medium-sized. The chain recombines TRBV7-8 with TRBJ1-2. Germline V lookup: CDR1 SGHVS, CDR2 FQNEAQ. This CDR3 contains 15 residues. The CDR3: CASSLVPDGKYGYTF.

This clonotype registers large by frequency. V and J are TRBV12-3 or TRBV12-4 and TRBJ1-2; checking the TCRdb D call of TRBD1 is not possible without DNA. This CDR3 region has 16 residues. This chain's CDR3 is CASSPPQGGGKGGYTF.

This clonotype is labeled medium-sized based on frequency. The rearrangement uses TRBV6-1 and TRBJ2-7; TCRdb's assignment of TRBD1 cannot be checked, as there is no DNA. Germline lookup yields CDR1 MNHNS and CDR2 SASEGT. The CDR3 loop spans 18 amino acids. CDR3 region: CASSEWTGTGSRSYEQYF.